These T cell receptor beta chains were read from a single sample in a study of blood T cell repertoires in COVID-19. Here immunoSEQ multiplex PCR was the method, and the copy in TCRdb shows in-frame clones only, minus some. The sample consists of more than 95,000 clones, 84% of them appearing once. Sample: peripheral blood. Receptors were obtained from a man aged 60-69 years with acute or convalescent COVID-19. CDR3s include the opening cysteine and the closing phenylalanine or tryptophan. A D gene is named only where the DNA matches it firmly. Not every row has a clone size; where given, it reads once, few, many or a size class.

CASSLRQGRTDTQYF TGTGCCAGCAGCCTTCGACAGGGGCGCACAGATACGCAGTATTTT TRBD1 TRBJ2-3 NA TRBV7-2
CASSRTSGLYNEQFF TGTGCCAGCAGCCGGACTAGCGGGCTGTACAATGAGCAGTTCTTC TRBD2 TRBJ2-1 NA TRBV3-1/TRBV3-2
CASSAYANTGSTYEQYF TGTGCCAGCAGTGCATACGCGAATACAGGGTCAACCTACGAGCAGTACTTC NA TRBJ2-7 NA TRBV6-1
CSASLYNEQFF TGCAGTGCTAGTTTATACAATGAGCAGTTCTTC NA TRBJ2-1 NA TRBV20-1
CASSYDRVGNSPLHF TGCGCCAGCAGCTACGACAGGGTGGGTAATTCACCCCTCCACTTT TRBD1 TRBJ1-6 NA TRBV5-1
CASSHSLPGQGAYEQYF TGTGCCAGCAGTCACTCACTGCCGGGACAGGGTGCCTACGAGCAGTACTTC TRBD1 TRBJ2-7 NA TRBV28
CASSLVDRSYNEQFF TGTGCCAGCAGCTTAGTAGACAGGTCCTACAATGAGCAGTTCTTC NA TRBJ2-1 NA TRBV5-4
CASSLGLEGNEQFF TGTGCCAGCAGCTTAGGACTAGAAGGCAATGAGCAGTTCTTC NA TRBJ2-1 NA TRBV7-9
CASSEFGLAGQETQYF TGTGCCAGCAGTGAATTCGGACTAGCGGGGCAAGAGACCCAGTACTTC TRBD2 TRBJ2-5 NA TRBV25-1
CASSLVGLAGGAGELFF TGTGCCAGCAGCTTGGTGGGACTAGCGGGAGGGGCCGGGGAGCTGTTTTTT TRBD2 TRBJ2-2 NA TRBV5-4
CASSLVGGQGNTIYF TGTGCCAGCAGTTTGGTCGGCGGGCAAGGAAACACCATATATTTT NA TRBJ1-3 few TRBV28
CASSRAGGSPYEQYF TGTGCCAGCAGCCGAGCGGGAGGGAGCCCCTACGAGCAGTACTTC TRBD2 TRBJ2-7 NA TRBV3-1/TRBV3-2
CASSLLTSGRASREQFF TGTGCCAGCAGTTTATTAACTAGCGGGAGGGCCTCCAGGGAGCAGTTCTTC TRBD2 TRBJ2-1 NA TRBV27
CASSYFPYSDEQFF TGTGCCAGCAGTTATTTTCCCTACTCCGATGAGCAGTTCTTC NA TRBJ2-1 NA TRBV6-6
CASSVAQGKDTQYF TGTGCCAGCAGCGTAGCCCAGGGTAAAGATACGCAGTATTTT NA TRBJ2-3 NA TRBV9
CASMKPSGNYNEQFF TGCGCCAGCATGAAGCCCAGCGGCAACTACAATGAGCAGTTCTTC NA TRBJ2-1 NA TRBV5-1
CARAKLVNNNSPLHF TGTGCCAGAGCAAAGCTGGTTAATAACAATTCACCCCTCCACTTT NA TRBJ1-6 NA TRBV21-1
CASSIARVAKNIQYF TGTGCCAGTAGTATTGCCCGGGTAGCGAAAAACATTCAGTACTTC NA TRBJ2-4 NA TRBV19
CATSDWGSSGETQYF TGTGCCACCAGTGATTGGGGGAGTAGCGGAGAGACCCAGTACTTC NA TRBJ2-5 NA TRBV24-1
CAISESGSYGYNEQFF TGTGCCATCAGTGAGTCCGGGAGCTACGGGTACAATGAGCAGTTCTTC NA TRBJ2-1 NA TRBV10-3
CASSGRMTGGTEAFF TGTGCCAGCAGCGGGAGAATGACAGGGGGCACTGAAGCTTTCTTT TRBD1 TRBJ1-1 NA TRBV7-9
CASRPTSGEGSYEQYF TGCGCCAGCAGGCCGACTAGCGGGGAGGGAAGTTACGAGCAGTACTTC TRBD2 TRBJ2-7 NA TRBV10-2
CASSLGLAGSNEQFF TGTGCTAGCAGCTTAGGCCTAGCGGGCTCTAATGAGCAGTTCTTC TRBD2 TRBJ2-1 once TRBV7-7
CASSRNRVTDTQYF TGTGCCAGCTCAAGAAATCGGGTCACAGATACGCAGTATTTT NA TRBJ2-3 NA TRBV18
CASSPNNEKLFF TGTGCCAGTAGTCCAAATAATGAAAAACTGTTTTTT NA TRBJ1-4 NA TRBV19
CASSYSGGQGTEAFF TGTGCCAGCAGTTACTCGGGAGGTCAGGGCACTGAAGCTTTCTTT NA TRBJ1-1 once TRBV6-5
CASSYYNGQNTEAFF TGTGCCAGCAGTTACTACAACGGACAGAACACTGAAGCTTTCTTT NA TRBJ1-1 NA TRBV6-5
CASSVLGLAGDTQYF TGTGCCAGCAGCGTACTTGGACTAGCGGGAGATACGCAGTATTTT TRBD2 TRBJ2-3 NA TRBV9
CASSQTGQGTEAFF TGTGCCAGCAGTCAAACAGGGCAGGGCACTGAAGCTTTCTTT NA TRBJ1-1 NA TRBV2
CASSLPTVGGSDYEQYF TGTGCCAGCAGCTTGCCCACGGTCGGAGGTTCAGACTACGAGCAGTACTTC NA TRBJ2-7 few TRBV5-5
CASSTTSGRRDRGTQYF TGTGCCAGCAGTACTACTAGCGGGAGAAGGGATCGAGGGACCCAGTACTTC TRBD2 TRBJ2-5 NA TRBV27
CASSQWGQVKNIQYF TGTGCCAGCAGCCAGTGGGGACAGGTCAAAAACATTCAGTACTTC TRBD1 TRBJ2-4 NA TRBV3-1/TRBV3-2
CASSELGTGTGLTEAFF TGTGCCAGCAGTGAGTTAGGGACCGGGACAGGGCTTACTGAAGCTTTCTTT TRBD1 TRBJ1-1 once TRBV2
CSVEMGTVAGNTIYF TGCAGCGTTGAAATGGGGACAGTCGCTGGAAACACCATATATTTT TRBD1 TRBJ1-3 NA TRBV29-1
CASSPRRASYNEQFF TGTGCCAGCAGCCCCCGGAGGGCTTCCTACAATGAGCAGTTCTTC NA TRBJ2-1 NA TRBV7-8
CASGLGHTRGGETQYF TGTGCTAGTGGTTTGGGTCATACCCGGGGTGGGGAGACCCAGTACTTC NA TRBJ2-5 NA TRBV12-5
CASSTDGGTEAFF TGCGCCAGCAGCACCGATGGGGGGACTGAAGCTTTCTTT NA TRBJ1-1 NA TRBV5-1
CASSLEGIQPQHF TGTGCCAGCAGCTTAGAGGGGATTCAGCCCCAGCATTTT NA TRBJ1-5 many TRBV7-9
CASSLWDRTDTQYF TGCGCCAGCAGCTTGTGGGACAGAACAGATACGCAGTATTTT TRBD1 TRBJ2-3 NA TRBV5-1
CASSYDSNSNQPQHF TGTGCCAGCAGTTACGACAGTAATAGCAATCAGCCCCAGCATTTT NA TRBJ1-5 NA TRBV6-5
CASSHMEDYGYTF TGTGCCAGCAGCCACATGGAGGACTATGGCTACACCTTC NA TRBJ1-2 NA TRBV6-6
CASSLRQSNYGYTF TGTGCCAGCAGTTTAAGACAGTCTAACTATGGCTACACCTTC NA TRBJ1-2 NA TRBV27
CASSDSDSRRETQYF TGTGCCAGCAGTGACTCAGACAGTAGGCGAGAGACCCAGTACTTC NA TRBJ2-5 NA TRBV6-4
CASSQETGVGYTF TGCGCCAGCAGCCAAGAGACCGGGGTTGGCTACACCTTC NA TRBJ1-2 NA TRBV4-3
CASSYSDGGETQYF TGCGCCAGCAGTTACAGCGACGGCGGGGAGACCCAGTACTTC NA TRBJ2-5 NA TRBV5-1
CASRSPGYGYTF TGTGCCAGCAGGTCCCCAGGGTATGGCTACACCTTC NA TRBJ1-2 NA TRBV28
CASSSGGGSYNEQFF TGCGCCAGCAGCTCGGGAGGAGGGTCCTACAATGAGCAGTTCTTC TRBD2 TRBJ2-1 NA TRBV5-1
CASSQVLGRGEDEQFF TGTGCCAGCAGCCAAGTCTTGGGACGGGGGGAGGATGAGCAGTTCTTC TRBD2 TRBJ2-1 NA TRBV3-1/TRBV3-2
CASTLGQGNTGELFF TGTGCCAGTACCCTAGGACAGGGGAACACCGGGGAGCTGTTTTTT TRBD1 TRBJ2-2 NA TRBV19
CASSLRGGPGGGSYEQYF TGTGCCAGCAGCTTACGGGGGGGACCGGGAGGAGGAAGCTACGAGCAGTACTTC TRBD2 TRBJ2-7 NA TRBV11-2
CASSLSSFTGELFF TGCGCCAGCAGCTTGTCCAGTTTCACCGGGGAGCTGTTTTTT NA TRBJ2-2 NA TRBV5-1
CASTYSEASGNTIYF TGTGCCAGCACCTACTCGGAGGCCTCTGGAAACACCATATATTTT NA TRBJ1-3 NA TRBV6-5
CASSPQMAGELFF TGTGCCAGCAGTCCTCAGATGGCCGGGGAGCTGTTTTTT NA TRBJ2-2 NA TRBV6-5
CASSQQALYTGELFF TGTGCCAGCAGCCAACAGGCTCTTTACACCGGGGAGCTGTTTTTT NA TRBJ2-2 NA TRBV7-8